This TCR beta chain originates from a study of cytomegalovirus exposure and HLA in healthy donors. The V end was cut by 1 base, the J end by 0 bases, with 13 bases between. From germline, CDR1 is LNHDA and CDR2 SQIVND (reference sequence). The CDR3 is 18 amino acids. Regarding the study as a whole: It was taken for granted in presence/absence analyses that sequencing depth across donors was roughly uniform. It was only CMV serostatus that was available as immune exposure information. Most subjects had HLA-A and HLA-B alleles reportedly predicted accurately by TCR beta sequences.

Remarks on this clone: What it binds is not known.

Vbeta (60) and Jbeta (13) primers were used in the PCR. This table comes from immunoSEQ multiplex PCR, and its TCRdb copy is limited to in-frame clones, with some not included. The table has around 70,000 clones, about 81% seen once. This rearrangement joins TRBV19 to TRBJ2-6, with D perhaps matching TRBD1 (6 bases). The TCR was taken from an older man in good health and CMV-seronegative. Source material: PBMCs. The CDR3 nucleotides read TGTGCCAGTAGTATAGTACGACAGGTGATCTCTGGGGCCAACGTCCTGACTTTC. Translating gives CASSIVRQVISGANVLTF.